This passage covers 31 T cell receptor beta chains from one sample sequenced in a study of T cells in Graves' hyperthyroidism and ophthalmopathy. Using RNA transcripts as the source, TCR beta CDR3 regions were amplified. The HTBI set primed first-round TCR CDR3 RT-PCR. TCRdb itself ran the multiplex PCR reads through MiXCR, one entry per CDR3 protein. Of about 520,000 distinct CDR3 sequences in the sample, roughly 24% are singletons; the top ten hold roughly 12%. The sample taken for sequencing was blood. Receptors originate from a woman aged 25 to 39 with Graves' ophthalmopathy.

The V gene is TRBV11-1, the J gene TRBJ2-7; 11 nucleotides line up with TRBD1. Germline CDR1 and CDR2: SGHAT and FQDESV (reference sequence). The CDR3 length is 17 residues. The ends lost 4 bases at V and 4 bases at J; junction bases unmatched: 12. CDR3 nucleotides: TGTGCCAGCAGCTCGCGAGGAGGACAGGGGGCGGGGTACGAGCAGTACTTC. It is translated as CASSSRGGQGAGYEQYF.

Many counts were recorded for this clonotype. The rearrangement uses TRBV4-3 and TRBJ1-2, with 9 bases that match TRBD1. With V trimmed by 4 bases and J by 5 bases, 8 bases remained unmatched. The CDR3 spans 15 residues. CDR1 and CDR2 from the germline V gene are LGHNA and YSLEER. The chain's CDR3 is CASSLRRTGEYGYTF. The CDR3 coding sequence is TGCGCCAGCAGCCTAAGGCGGACAGGGGAATATGGCTACACCTTC.

CDR3 in amino acids: CASGLSDYEQYF. CDR3 nucleotides: TGTGCCAGCGGACTATCGGACTACGAGCAGTACTTC. V usage is TRBV12-3 or TRBV12-4 and J usage is TRBJ2-7, with D possibly TRBD2 on 6 matching bases. This CDR3 is 12 amino acids long. Trimming removed 8 bases from V and 3 bases from J, with 11 bases in between.

This clonotype came up a few times. The rearrangement joins TRBV28 to TRBJ1-3, with D tentatively TRBD1 (5 bases). V lost 5 bases, J lost 0 bases, and 11 bases lay in between. Per germline, CDR1 MDHEN and CDR2 SYDVKM. This CDR3 is built from 15 residues. The chain's CDR3 is CASSRTGPSGNTIYF. CDR3 DNA sequence: TGTGCCAGCAGTCGGACGGGACCCTCTGGAAACACCATATATTTT.

This clonotype has ten or more counts. One junction end does not reproduce the germline sequence, and a read error may be involved. The chain employs TRBV12-3 or TRBV12-4 and TRBJ2-7; 13 nucleotides match TRBD2. The CDR3 totals 15 residues. DNA of the CDR3: TGTGCCGGCAGGCCGACTAGCGGGGGGCACGGCGAGCAGTACTTC. This gives the protein CAGRPTSGGHGEQYF.

This clonotype occurred many times. The chain links TRBV4-1 to TRBJ2-2; 7 bases are a match to TRBD1. Germline CDR1 is MGHRA and CDR2 is YSYEKL. V lost 1 base, J lost 7 bases, and 3 bases stayed unmatched. The CDR3 is 14 residues long. CDR3 sequence reads: CASSQAQGDGELFF. The CDR3 DNA sequence: TGCGCCAGCAGCCAAGCCCAGGGGGACGGGGAGCTGTTTTTT.

This clonotype has at least ten counts. V gene TRBV3-1 combines with J gene TRBJ2-7; D not certain. Germline lookup yields CDR1 LGHDT and CDR2 YNNKEL (reference sequence). The CDR3 consists of 14 residues. With 0 bases removed from V and 6 bases from J, the gap between germline ends came to 12 bases. The CDR3 loop reads CASSQEWGISEQYF. CDR3 coding DNA: TGTGCCAGCAGCCAAGAGTGGGGTATTTCCGAGCAGTACTTC.

The chain carries TRBV5-1 and TRBJ1-2; 7 nucleotides align to TRBD1. Germline V gene data show CDR1 as SGHRS and CDR2 as YFSETQ. The trim removed 3 bases at V and 5 bases at J, leaving 13 bases unmatched. The CDR3 runs 16 residues. The CDR3 coding sequence is TGCGCCAGCAGCTCCGATCCAGACAGGGCCGGGTATGGCTACACCTTC. This encodes CASSSDPDRAGYGYTF.

The DNA of the CDR3 is TGCGCCAGCAGCCAAAGGATAAAGACAGGGAAAGAGACCCAGTACTTC. It is translated as CASSQRIKTGKETQYF. The chain links TRBV4-1 to TRBJ2-5; TRBD1 matches at 7 bases. Germline CDR1 MGHRA, CDR2 YSYEKL. The V gene end was trimmed by 2 bases and the J gene end by 3 bases; junction bases not matched to a gene: 9. The CDR3 runs 16 residues.

This clonotype was detected only once. The V gene is TRBV6-1, the J gene TRBJ2-7; D call uncertain. The CDR3 totals 15 residues. Trimming pared 2 bases from V and 2 bases from J, leaving 13 bases between. The germline gives CDR1 MNHNS, CDR2 SASEGT. The CDR3 region has the DNA TGTGCCAGCAGTGAATCGCACGGATTAACCTACGAGCAGTACGTC. Its protein is CASSESHGLTYEQYV.

The chain is built from TRBV4-2 and TRBJ1-2, with 8 bases lining up with TRBD1. CDR3 length: 14 amino acids. The germline CDR1 and CDR2 sequences are LGHNA and YNFKEQ. Trimming removed 3 bases from V and 6 bases from J; junction bases left unmatched: 6. The CDR3 coding sequence is TGTGCCAGCAGCCATGACAGGGGTGAGGATGGCTACACCTTC. This sequence encodes CASSHDRGEDGYTF.

The rearrangement links TRBV7-9 to TRBJ2-7; perhaps TRBD1 as D (6 bases). The CDR3 has 13 residues. The ends were cut back, 1 base at V and 5 bases at J, with 9 bases in the middle. From germline, CDR1 is SEHNR and CDR2 FQNEAQ (reference sequence). CDR3 loop: CASSLGEGDEQYF. The CDR3 DNA is TGTGCCAGCAGCTTAGGCGAGGGGGACGAGCAGTACTTC. The full variable domain, rest sourced from reference TRBV7-9 and TRBJ2-7, is DTGVSQNPRHKITKRGQNVTFRCDPISEHNRLYWYRQTLGQGPEFLTYFQNEAQLEKSRLLSDRFSAERPKGSFSTLEIQRTEQGDSAMYLCASSLGEGDEQYFGPGTRLTVT.

This clonotype was seen a handful of times. The J gene is TRBJ2-7, the V gene TRBV5-1; tentatively, D is TRBD1 or TRBD2 (6 bases each). The CDR3 sequence is 14 residues long. V lost 5 bases and J lost 3, with 15 bases in between. Looked up from germline, CDR1 is SGHRS and CDR2 is YFSETQ. This CDR3 is CASSYEQGLYEQYF. The CDR3 DNA sequence: TGCGCCAGCAGTTATGAACAGGGACTCTACGAGCAGTACTTC.

This clonotype was seen repeatedly, ten times or more. The chain joins TRBV6-5 to TRBJ1-2; D possibly corresponds to TRBD1 (6 bases). CDR3 length: 14 amino acids. Trimming shortened V by 4 bases and J by 4 bases, and 13 bases separated the two germline ends. Germline-derived CDR1 and CDR2 are MNHEY and SVGAGI. The CDR3 spells CASSSTQGPYGYTF. For the CDR3, the DNA is TGTGCCAGCAGTTCGACACAGGGCCCCTATGGCTACACCTTC.

The rearrangement links TRBV12-3 or TRBV12-4 to TRBJ2-5, with 9 bases aligning to TRBD1. This CDR3 is built from 16 residues. Trimming cost V 8 bases and J 0 bases; bases outside gene matches: 10. CDR3 nucleotides: TGTGCCAGCGCGCGTGTTGGGACAGGGTACCAAGAGACCCAGTACTTC. It translates to CASARVGTGYQETQYF.

The table lists this clonotype with many counts. The chain links TRBV6-5 to TRBJ2-5; 8 nucleotides align to TRBD1. The ends lost 6 bases at V and 5 bases at J; junction bases unmatched: 5. Germline V gene data show CDR1 as MNHEY and CDR2 as SVGAGI. This CDR3 comprises 13 residues. CDR3 protein: CASSKTGVETQYF. The CDR3 DNA follows: TGTGCCAGCAGCAAGACAGGGGTTGAGACCCAGTACTTC.

There are many counts of this clonotype. The chain joins TRBV20-1 to TRBJ1-1; the D is unclear. Germline-derived CDR1 and CDR2 are DFQATT and SNEGSKA (reference sequence). There are 16 residues in the CDR3. Trimming removed 6 bases at V and 3 bases at J, with 23 bases between. The DNA for the CDR3 is TGCAGTGCGCGAGAACGATCGGGCGGTCGGGACACTGAAGCTTTCTTT. Amino acids: CSARERSGGRDTEAFF.

J is TRBJ2-7 and V is TRBV27; unclear D gene. The CDR3 covers 10 residues. V shed 8 bases and J shed 5 bases, with 7 bases lying between them. Germline loops: CDR1 MNHEY, CDR2 SMNVEV (reference sequence). The CDR3 here is CASALDEQYF. The CDR3 DNA reads TGTGCCAGCGCTCTCGACGAGCAGTACTTC.

This clonotype appeared once. This chain links TRBV20-1 with TRBJ2-3, with 12 bases lining up with TRBD2. Germline lookup yields CDR1 DFQATT and CDR2 SNEGSKA (reference sequence). Trimming cost V 2 bases and J 2 bases; bases outside gene matches: 2. This CDR3 region has 15 residues. The CDR3 nucleotides are TGCAGTGCTAGATCTAGCGGGAGGGCCACAGATACGCAGTATTTT. Residues: CSARSSGRATDTQYF.

This clonotype was seen repeatedly, ten times or more. The J gene is TRBJ2-2, the V gene TRBV20-1; D remains ambiguous. Germline lookup yields CDR1 DFQATT and CDR2 SNEGSKA (reference sequence). The V and J ends lost 0 bases and 0 bases respectively, with 8 bases between them. There are 15 residues in the CDR3. This CDR3 is CSARDRYTNTGELFF. The CDR3 region has the DNA TGCAGTGCTAGAGATCGATACACGAACACCGGGGAGCTGTTTTTT.

The sample holds a few counts of this clonotype. The chain's CDR3 is CSVEDTGGARETQYF. For the CDR3, the DNA is TGCAGCGTTGAAGATACCGGGGGGGCCCGGGAGACCCAGTACTTC. The chain carries TRBV29-1 and TRBJ2-5; 8 bases map to TRBD2. The CDR3 is 15 amino acids. CDR1 is SQVTM, CDR2 ANQGSEA, per germline. Trimming removed 0 bases from V and 5 bases from J; junction bases left unmatched: 8.

The rearrangement links TRBV18 to TRBJ2-2, with 8 positions matching TRBD2. Germline CDR1 reads KGHSH; CDR2 reads LQKENI. This CDR3 contains 16 residues. V shed 3 bases, J shed 4 bases, and the junction held 7 bases outside the gene matches. The CDR3, as DNA: TGTGCCAGCTCACCCCAAGCGGGGGTGGGCACCGGGGAGCTGTTTTTT. Translating gives CASSPQAGVGTGELFF.

This clonotype was picked up one time. This rearrangement joins TRBV2 to TRBJ2-6; TRBD1 agrees at 12 bases. Germline V gene data show CDR1 as SNHLY and CDR2 as FYNNEI. J was trimmed by 4 bases and V by 5 bases; bases with no gene match: 6. The CDR3 length is 17 residues. CDR3 bases: TGTGCCAGCAGTATCCGGGACAGGGGGCGCGGGGCCAACGTCCTGACTTTC. Translation gives CASSIRDRGRGANVLTF.

This clonotype was observed a handful of times. The genes are TRBV5-1 and TRBJ2-2; D call uncertain. The germline V gene encodes CDR1 SGHRS and CDR2 YFSETQ. V was clipped by 3 bases and J by 5 bases, with 5 bases between them. This CDR3 contains 12 residues. As DNA, the CDR3 is TGCGCCAGCAGCTGGGATACCGGGGAGCTGTTTTTT. Amino acids: CASSWDTGELFF.

The table lists this clonotype with a few counts. V and J are TRBV20-1 and TRBJ1-1; no firm D call. V was clipped by 3 bases and J by 2 bases, with 10 bases between them. From germline, CDR1 is DFQATT and CDR2 SNEGSKA (reference sequence). The CDR3 contains 13 residues. In DNA, the CDR3 is TGCAGTGCTAGGAGGACGGACAACACTGAAGCTTTCTTT. Translating gives CSARRTDNTEAFF.

This clonotype has at least ten counts. The chain has TRBV12-3 or TRBV12-4 and TRBJ1-5; 7 bases align to TRBD1. J lost 5 bases, V lost 3 bases, and 10 bases had no gene match. The CDR3 runs to 16 residues. Here the CDR3 reads CASSFLGGSGDQPQHF. In nucleotides, the CDR3 is TGTGCCAGCAGTTTTCTAGGGGGCAGTGGGGATCAGCCCCAGCATTTT.

Many counts were recorded for this clonotype. As DNA, the CDR3 is TGTGCCAGCAGTTTAACGGGCCGAGGCGGGAATCAGCCCCAGCATTTT. Translated: CASSLTGRGGNQPQHF. The V gene is TRBV12-3 or TRBV12-4, the J gene TRBJ1-5; unclear D gene. Between the trimmed V and J ends, which lost 2 bases and 4 bases, there was a span of 15 bases. The CDR3 sequence is 16 residues long.

This clonotype was seen ten or more times. The chain couples TRBV11-3 to TRBJ2-2, with D unclear. There are 13 residues in the CDR3. V shed 3 bases and J shed 6 bases, with 8 bases lying between them. CDR1 is SGHNT, CDR2 YENEEA, per germline. The CDR3 sequence: CASSFGVSGELFF. As DNA, the CDR3 is TGTGCCAGCAGCTTTGGAGTTTCCGGGGAGCTGTTTTTT.

This clonotype is a singleton in its sample. The J gene is TRBJ2-1, the V gene TRBV12-5, with 16 bases lining up with TRBD2. V shed 9 bases, J shed 2 bases, and the junction held 4 bases outside the gene matches. The germline V gene encodes CDR1 LGHNT and CDR2 FRNRAP. This CDR3 comprises 16 residues. The CDR3 here is CASTGTSGGAYNEQFF. CDR3 DNA sequence: TGTGCTAGCACCGGGACTAGCGGGGGGGCCTACAATGAGCAGTTCTTC.

This clonotype was observed at least ten times. This may be a read error: a much more frequent sequence differs by one nucleotide. The chain links TRBV10-3 to TRBJ1-1, with a weak D call TRBD1 (5 bases). Per the germline V gene, CDR1 is ENHRY and CDR2 is SYGVKD. The V gene lost 5 bases and the J gene lost 1 base, with 8 bases spanning the gap. This CDR3 has 13 amino acids. The CDR3 reads CAISYGQNTEAFF. The CDR3 nucleotides are TGTGCCATCAGTTACGGACAGAACACTGAAGCTTTCTTT.

Ten or more counts support this clonotype. This clone may be a read error of a much larger clone one base away. No conserved phenylalanine or tryptophan ends this CDR3, so it is likely a read error. The rearrangement uses TRBV20-1 and TRBJ1-2; D gene ambiguous. Germline loops: CDR1 DFQATT, CDR2 SNEGSKA (reference sequence). V lost 7 bases and J 4 bases, leaving 10 bases between the germline ends. The CDR3 has 11 amino acids. The CDR3 DNA reads as TGCAGTGTCCAGGCAGCCTATGGCTACACCCTC. It is translated as CSVQAAYGYTL.